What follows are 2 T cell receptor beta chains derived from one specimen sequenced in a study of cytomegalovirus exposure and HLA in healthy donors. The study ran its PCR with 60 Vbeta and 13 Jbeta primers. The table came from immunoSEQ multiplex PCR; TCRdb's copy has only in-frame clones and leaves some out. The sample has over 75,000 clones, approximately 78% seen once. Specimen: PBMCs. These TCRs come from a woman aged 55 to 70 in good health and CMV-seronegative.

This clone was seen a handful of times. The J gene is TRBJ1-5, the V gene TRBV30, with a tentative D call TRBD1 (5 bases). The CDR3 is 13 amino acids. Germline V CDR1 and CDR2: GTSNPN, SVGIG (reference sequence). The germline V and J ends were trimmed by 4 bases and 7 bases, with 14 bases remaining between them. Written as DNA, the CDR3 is TGTGCCTGGACCCAGGGTTGGGGACAGCCCCAGCATTTT. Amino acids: CAWTQGWGQPQHF. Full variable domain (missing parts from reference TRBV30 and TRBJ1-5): SQTIHQWPATLVQPVGSPLSLECTVEGTSNPNLYWYRQAAGRGLQLLFYSVGIGQISSEVPQNLSASRPQDRQFILSSKKLLLSDSGFYLCAWTQGWGQPQHFGDGTRLSIL.

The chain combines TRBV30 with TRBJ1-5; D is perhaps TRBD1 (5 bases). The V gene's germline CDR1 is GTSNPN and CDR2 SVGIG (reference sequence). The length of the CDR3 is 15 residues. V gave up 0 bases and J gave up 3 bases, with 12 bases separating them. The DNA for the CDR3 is TGTGCCTGGAGTGTGGGGGGGACCTCCAATCAGCCCCAGCATTTT. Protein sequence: CAWSVGGTSNQPQHF.